This entry lists 7 T cell receptor beta chains sequenced from one sample in a study of blood T cell repertoires in COVID-19. The assay was immunoSEQ multiplex PCR, and TCRdb's table has in-frame clones only and misses some. Among roughly 160,000 clones listed, 65% to 85% were seen once. Sample: peripheral blood. These receptors all come from a woman aged 70-85 years who had recovered from COVID-19.

V usage is TRBV2 and J usage is TRBJ2-3; 8 nucleotides align to TRBD1. The CDR3 runs 15 residues. J gave up 2 bases and V 7 bases, and 8 bases lay outside the gene matches. Germline CDR1 is SNHLY and CDR2 is FYNNEI. CDR3 DNA: TGTGCCAGCACCCCACAGGGGGTCGACACAGATACGCAGTATTTT. This codes for CASTPQGVDTDTQYF.

This clone was recorded at least ten times. The chain is built from TRBV6-2 or TRBV6-3 and TRBJ2-5, with TRBD2 matching 10 bases. Germline V gene lookup returns CDR1 MNHEY and CDR2 SVGEGT. CDR3 size: 15 residues. Trimming at V came to 5 bases and at J to 5 bases, leaving 8 bases not matched to a gene. This CDR3 reads CASSDSGRPGETQYF. CDR3 nucleotide sequence: TGTGCCAGCAGTGATAGCGGGAGGCCCGGTGAGACCCAGTACTTC.

This chain connects TRBV5-4 to TRBJ2-5; the D gene is possibly TRBD1 (5 bases). The CDR3 has 14 amino acids. V was cut by 4 bases and J by 7 bases, with 17 bases left in between. Germline CDR1 and CDR2: SGHNT and YYREEE (reference sequence). CDR3 DNA sequence: TGTGCCAGCAGCGCAAACTTGGGGCTGGGGACCCAGTACTTC. Translated, it gives CASSANLGLGTQYF.

The chain employs TRBV20-1 and TRBJ2-7, with TRBD2 matching 7 bases. Germline CDR1 is DFQATT and CDR2 is SNEGSKA (reference sequence). The CDR3 runs 14 residues. The ends lost 3 bases at V and 3 bases at J; junction bases unmatched: 8. The CDR3, as DNA: TGCAGTGCTAGTTGGGGGTCGGGGGGCTACGAGCAGTACTTC. It specifies CSASWGSGGYEQYF.

The gene calls are TRBV7-3 and TRBJ1-2; 9 nucleotides match TRBD1. The CDR3 consists of 16 residues. V trimming: 1 base; J trimming: 7 bases; junction bases outside the gene matches: 10. Germline V gene data show CDR1 as SGHTA and CDR2 as FQGTGA. CDR3 protein: CASSLSPLGQGSGYTF. The CDR3 coding sequence is TGTGCCAGCAGCTTAAGTCCCCTGGGACAGGGCAGTGGCTACACCTTC.

V is TRBV15 and J is TRBJ2-5; 12 nucleotides match TRBD2. Germline trimming cut 1 base from V and 2 bases from J; bases unmatched to any gene: 5. CDR3 length: 17 amino acids. CDR1 and CDR2 (germline): LNHNV, YYDKDF (reference sequence). CDR3 region: CATSRGWTSGAQETQYF. The CDR3 coding sequence is TGTGCCACCAGCAGAGGGTGGACTAGCGGGGCTCAAGAGACCCAGTACTTC.

The chain couples TRBV6-6 to TRBJ2-7, with 10 bases that match TRBD1. In germline, CDR1 is MNHNY, CDR2 SVGAGI (reference sequence). V trimming: 6 bases; J trimming: 2 bases; junction bases outside the gene matches: 10. The CDR3 is 16 residues long. CDR3 in DNA: TGTGCCAGCAGCCCGAAAGAGGGACAGGGGCCCTACGAGCAGTACTTC. Protein sequence: CASSPKEGQGPYEQYF.